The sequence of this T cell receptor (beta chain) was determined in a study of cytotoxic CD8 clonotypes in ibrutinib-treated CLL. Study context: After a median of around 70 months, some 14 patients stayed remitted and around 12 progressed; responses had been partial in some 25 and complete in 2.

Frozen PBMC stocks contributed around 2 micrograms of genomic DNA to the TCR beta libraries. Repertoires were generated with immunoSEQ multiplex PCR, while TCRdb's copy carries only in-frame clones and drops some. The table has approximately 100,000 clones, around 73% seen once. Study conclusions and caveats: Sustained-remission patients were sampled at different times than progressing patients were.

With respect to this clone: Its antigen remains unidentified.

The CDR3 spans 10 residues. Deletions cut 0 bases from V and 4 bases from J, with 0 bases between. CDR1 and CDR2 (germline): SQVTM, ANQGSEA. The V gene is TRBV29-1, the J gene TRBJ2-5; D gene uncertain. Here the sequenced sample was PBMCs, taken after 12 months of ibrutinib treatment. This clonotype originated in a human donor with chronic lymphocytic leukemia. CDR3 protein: CSVEEETQYF. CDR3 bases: TGCAGCGTTGAAGAAGAGACCCAGTACTTC.